The text below deals with one T cell receptor beta chain. This record belongs to a study of blood T cell repertoires in COVID-19. Whole-study context: Samples representing acute and convalescent COVID-19 were sourced from the United States, Italy and Spain. PBMCs, B-cell-depleted T cells, or T cells were the source of the cDNA or gDNA that made up the material.

In the authors' workflow: Nucleated cell number was recorded as an estimate derived from reference gene primer amplification. Produced via immunoSEQ multiplex PCR; TCRdb's table is partial and in-frame only. Clone size and the V and J calls come from that table; the DNA yielded D and trimming. The data hold tens of thousands of clones, with 90% observed a single time. V lost 5 bases and J 4 bases, leaving 21 bases between the germline ends. Germline V CDR1 and CDR2: MNHEY, SVGEGT. This CDR3 has 17 residues. This sequence joins TRBV6-2 or TRBV6-3 and TRBJ1-5; possibly TRBD1 for D (6 bases). Sequenced sample: peripheral blood. The source of this sequence is a human donor in a cohort sampled during active COVID-19. CDR3 sequence: CASSAPGTLQRNQPQHF. CDR3 DNA: TGTGCCAGCAGTGCCCCTGGGACACTCCAAAGGAATCAGCCCCAGCATTTT.